This TCR beta chain emerged from a study of PD-L1 blockade in urothelial cancer. Study conclusions and caveats: Below-median pretreatment blood TCR clonality was associated with improved progression-free and overall survival. Greater 3-week expansion of tumor-associated blood clones was recorded for durable-benefit patients.

The time point here: peripheral blood 6 weeks after treatment start. Assay: immunoSEQ multiplex PCR; the TCRdb copy retains only in-frame clones and omits some. The sample includes roughly 120,000 clones, roughly 91% seen only once; the top ten take 1.5% to 2%. About this clone: Its target is unknown.

The germline V and J ends were trimmed by 1 base and 6 bases, with 10 bases remaining between them. Germline assignment: CDR1 SGHTA and CDR2 FQGNSA. The CDR3 runs 15 residues. The genes are TRBV7-2 and TRBJ1-6; the D gene is possibly TRBD1 (5 bases). The sample in question was PBMCs, obtained around atezolizumab (anti-PD-L1) treatment. The source is a man in his 60s with urothelial cancer. For the CDR3, the DNA is TGTGCCAGCAGCTTAGGAGGACATATTAATTCACCCCTCCACTTT. Translating gives CASSLGGHINSPLHF.